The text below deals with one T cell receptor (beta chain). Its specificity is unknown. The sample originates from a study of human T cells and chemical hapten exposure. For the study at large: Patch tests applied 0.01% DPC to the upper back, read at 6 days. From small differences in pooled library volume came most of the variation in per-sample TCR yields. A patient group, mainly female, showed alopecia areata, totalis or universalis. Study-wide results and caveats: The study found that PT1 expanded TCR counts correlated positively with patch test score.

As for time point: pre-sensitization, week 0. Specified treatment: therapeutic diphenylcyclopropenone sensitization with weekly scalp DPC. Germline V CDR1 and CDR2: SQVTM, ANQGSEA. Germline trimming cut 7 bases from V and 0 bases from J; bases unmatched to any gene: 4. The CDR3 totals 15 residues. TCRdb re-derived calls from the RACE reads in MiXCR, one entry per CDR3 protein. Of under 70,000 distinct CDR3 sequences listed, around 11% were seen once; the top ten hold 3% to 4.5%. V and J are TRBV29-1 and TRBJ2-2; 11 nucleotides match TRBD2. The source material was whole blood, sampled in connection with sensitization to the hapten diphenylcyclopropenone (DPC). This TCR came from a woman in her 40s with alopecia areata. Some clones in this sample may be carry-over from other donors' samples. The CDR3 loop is CSGRLAGPNTGELFF. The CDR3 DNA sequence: TGCAGCGGCCGACTAGCGGGACCGAACACCGGGGAGCTGTTTTTT.